This entry lists 10 T cell receptor beta chains sequenced from one sample in a study of T cells in tumors and immune-related adverse events. Sequencing was performed with immunoSEQ multiplex PCR; in TCRdb, only in-frame clones are kept and a portion is missing. Of roughly 4,000 clones in the sample, about four fifths are singletons; the top ten hold 20% to 25%. The specimen comprised skin tissue, sampled from a patient treated with anti-PD-1 therapy. The receptors stem from a female donor with metastatic renal cell carcinoma.

This clone was counted once. This chain uses TRBV4-1 with TRBJ2-3; D unresolved. CDR1 and CDR2 (germline): MGHRA, YSYEKL. Trimming removed 1 base at V and 4 bases at J, with 3 bases between. This CDR3 has 12 amino acids. CDR3 sequence reads: CASSQGADTQYF. The CDR3 DNA reads as TGCGCCAGCAGCCAAGGGGCAGATACGCAGTATTTT.

The table lists this clone with a few counts. The chain uses TRBV19 and TRBJ2-7, with 7 positions matching TRBD1. Germline values: CDR1 LNHDA, CDR2 SQIVND (reference sequence). The CDR3 is 15 residues long. Trimming took 1 base from V and 3 from J; bases not matched to a gene: 6. The DNA for the CDR3 is TGTGCCAGTAGTATAGGGTTGAGACAGGGCTACGAGCAGTACTTC. Protein: CASSIGLRQGYEQYF.

The chain couples TRBV7-2 to TRBJ2-3; 11 nucleotides agree with TRBD2. The CDR3 has 15 residues. Germline CDR1 SGHTA, CDR2 FQGNSA. The V gene end was trimmed by 2 bases and the J gene end by 6 bases; junction bases not matched to a gene: 4. CDR3 sequence reads: CASSLTSGRGDTQYF. CDR3 in DNA: TGTGCCAGCAGCTTAACTAGCGGGAGAGGTGATACGCAGTATTTT. The full variable domain, with the rest looked up from reference TRBV7-2 and TRBJ2-3, is GAGVSQSPSNKVTEKGKDVELRCDPISGHTALYWYRQSLGQGLEFLIYFQGNSAPDKSGLPSDRFSAERTGGSVSTLTIQRTQQEDSAVYLCASSLTSGRGDTQYFGPGTRLTVL.

V usage is TRBV4-3 and J usage is TRBJ1-3, with TRBD1 as a possible D gene (6 bases). Germline lookup yields CDR1 LGHNA and CDR2 YSLEER. V dropped 1 base and J dropped 4 bases, with 11 bases sitting between them. The CDR3 covers 15 residues. The CDR3 bases are TGCGCCAGCAGCCAAGGCGGGACATGGGGAAACACCATATATTTT. Encoded protein: CASSQGGTWGNTIYF.

The gene calls are TRBV5-6 and TRBJ1-2, with a tentative D call TRBD1 (5 bases). Trimming removed 2 bases at V and 4 bases at J, with 12 bases between. This CDR3 region has 14 residues. Germline V gene lookup returns CDR1 SGHDT and CDR2 YYEEEE. CDR3 nucleotide sequence: TGTGCCAGCAGCTTCCAGGGAGAGAGCTATGGCTACACCTTC. Amino acid sequence: CASSFQGESYGYTF.

The V and J genes are TRBV6-7 and TRBJ2-7; TRBD2 aligns across 7 bases. TRBV6-7 is an ORF; its function is uncertain. The CDR3 sequence is 14 residues long. V lost 11 bases and J lost 3; bases outside the gene matches: 13. In DNA form, the CDR3 reads TGTGCCTCCGCCTGGGGGGGGTTAAGCTACGAGCAGTACTTC. Protein: CASAWGGLSYEQYF.

This clone was counted a few times. The chain uses TRBV7-6 and TRBJ2-2; possibly TRBD2 for D (7 bases). The ends were cut back, 5 bases at V and 1 base at J, with 11 bases in the middle. The CDR3 covers 15 residues. Germline loops: CDR1 SGHVS, CDR2 FNYEAQ. The CDR3, as DNA: TGTGCCAGCAGCCCGGGGGGCGGGAACACCGGGGAGCTGTTTTTT. It yields the protein CASSPGGGNTGELFF. The whole variable domain, remainder taken from reference TRBV7-6 and TRBJ2-2, is GAGVSQSPRYKVTKRGQDVALRCDPISGHVSLYWYRQALGQGPEFLTYFNYEAQQDKSGLPNDRFSAERPEGSISTLTIQRTEQRDSAMYRCASSPGGGNTGELFFGEGSRLTVL.

This chain connects TRBV4-3 to TRBJ1-5, with a weak D call TRBD1 (6 bases). There are 14 residues in the CDR3. Trimming removed 0 bases at V and 7 bases at J, with 10 bases between. Germline V gives CDR1 LGHNA, CDR2 YSLEER. The CDR3 bases are TGCGCCAGCAGCCAAGAGTTGGACAGACAGCCCCAGCATTTT. It codes for CASSQELDRQPQHF.

This clone was counted between two and nine times. The V gene is TRBV10-3, the J gene TRBJ2-5, with 10 nucleotides matching TRBD1. Unmatched junction bases numbered 7, after V lost 10 bases and J lost 5 bases. Per germline, CDR1 ENHRY and CDR2 SYGVKD. The CDR3 runs to 13 residues. CDR3 amino acids: CATTGQGTETQYF. The CDR3 DNA sequence: TGTGCCACGACGGGACAGGGGACGGAGACCCAGTACTTC.

This chain links TRBV6-1 with TRBJ1-1; no reliable D call. The CDR3 covers 14 residues. The V gene's germline CDR1 is MNHNS and CDR2 SASEGT. V lost 3 bases, J lost 3 bases, and 11 bases lay in between. The chain's CDR3 is CASSDRTVYTEAFF. CDR3 nucleotides: TGTGCCAGCAGTGATCGGACGGTATACACTGAAGCTTTCTTT.